These 8 T cell receptor beta chains were sequenced from one sample in a study of T cell repertoires in cytomegalovirus infection. One entry per CDR3 protein, called by TCRdb with MiXCR from the reads. The sample consists of 450,000 to 650,000 distinct CDR3 sequences, approximately 40% of them appearing once. Their specific antigens are unknown. Sequenced material: cultured PBMCs, taken from culture after CMV antigen stimulation. These receptors were taken from a human donor in good health (CMV status not recorded). Some clones in this sample may be carry-over from other donors' samples.

This clonotype occurred many times. V usage is TRBV7-2 and J usage is TRBJ2-3; D is ambiguous. The germline V gene encodes CDR1 SGHTA and CDR2 FQGNSA. The CDR3 length is 13 residues. V was clipped by 1 base and J by 3 bases, with 5 bases between them. CDR3 sequence (DNA): TGTGCCAGCAGCTTAGTGGTGACAGATACGCAGTATTTT. This translates into CASSLVVTDTQYF.

The chain joins TRBV7-9 to TRBJ1-1; the D is unclear. V shed 0 bases and J shed 5 bases, with 10 bases lying between them. The CDR3 extends over 14 amino acids. Germline loops: CDR1 SEHNR, CDR2 FQNEAQ (reference sequence). CDR3 residues: CASSLARDSTEAFF. The CDR3 DNA sequence: TGTGCCAGCAGCTTAGCGAGGGATTCTACTGAAGCTTTCTTT.

At least ten counts were recorded for this clonotype. DNA for the CDR3: TGTGCCAGCAGTTCGACAGGGCTGGAGACCCAGTACTTC. It encodes CASSSTGLETQYF. The chain uses TRBV6-2 or TRBV6-3 and TRBJ2-5; 7 nucleotides agree with TRBD1. This CDR3 comprises 13 residues. Germline assignment: CDR1 MNHEY and CDR2 SVGEGT. The V gene end was trimmed by 4 bases and the J gene end by 5 bases; junction bases not matched to a gene: 4.

The chain employs TRBV7-9 and TRBJ2-7; weak D call: TRBD2 (6 bases). In germline, CDR1 is SEHNR, CDR2 FQNEAQ (reference sequence). The V and J ends lost 6 bases and 6 bases respectively, with 24 bases between them. This CDR3 region has 16 residues. CDR3 protein: CASRRFSGDQVGEQYF. In nucleotides, the CDR3 is TGTGCCAGCAGAAGATTTTCGGGGGACCAAGTCGGCGAGCAGTACTTC.

This clonotype was counted ten times or more. The chain couples TRBV7-2 to TRBJ2-3; 11 bases align to TRBD2. V lost 5 bases, J lost 7 bases, and 8 bases stayed unmatched. CDR3 size: 15 residues. The germline gives CDR1 SGHTA, CDR2 FQGNSA. The chain's CDR3 is CASSALAGESYTQYF. The CDR3 DNA sequence: TGTGCCAGCAGCGCACTAGCGGGGGAGAGTTATACGCAGTATTTT.

The rearrangement links TRBV20-1 to TRBJ1-1; TRBD1 is a possible D gene (5 bases). The germline V and J ends were trimmed by 1 base and 5 bases, with 17 bases remaining between them. Germline lookup yields CDR1 DFQATT and CDR2 SNEGSKA (reference sequence). The CDR3 has 15 amino acids. CDR3 sequence (DNA): TGCAGTGCTAGAGTGAGGGGAATGGCTTTTACTGAAGCTTTCTTT. Amino acids: CSARVRGMAFTEAFF.

This clonotype turned up a few times. The rearrangement joins TRBV7-4 to TRBJ1-4, with TRBD1 matching 10 bases. The CDR3 runs 15 residues. Losses at the gene ends were 4 bases for V and 8 bases for J; bases not matched to a gene: 7. In germline, CDR1 is SGHVT, CDR2 SQSDAQ. The CDR3 sequence: CASSYGTGEGEKLFF. Written as DNA, the CDR3 is TGTGCCAGCAGCTACGGGACAGGGGAGGGGGAAAAACTGTTTTTT.

This clonotype was picked up a small number of times. V is TRBV28 and J is TRBJ1-3; weak D call: TRBD1 (5 bases). The CDR3 covers 15 residues. Germline CDR1 MDHEN, CDR2 SYDVKM. CDR3 protein: CAWGTGFGTGNTIYF. CDR3 nucleotide sequence: TGTGCTTGGGGGACCGGCTTCGGAACTGGAAACACCATATATTTT.